This T cell receptor beta chain was observed in a study of OX40 agonist ivuxolimab in advanced cancers. About the research overall: Patients receiving dose escalation had hepatocellular carcinoma, melanoma, renal cell or head and neck cancer. Broader study findings: A proportion of nonresponders additionally exhibited low normalized T-cell clonal expansion.

Note on this clone: Its target is not known.

CDR3 length: 16 amino acids. V was trimmed by 4 bases and J by 1 base, leaving 16 bases between them. Germline V gives CDR1 MGHRA, CDR2 YSYEKL. Using immunoSEQ multiplex PCR, the repertoire was profiled, and TCRdb retains in-frame clones only, with some absent. Among about 58,000 clones listed, 75% to 90% were seen once. Sample: CD4+ or CD8+ T cells sorted from blood, taken in a trial of the OX40 agonist ivuxolimab. The V and J genes are TRBV4-1 and TRBJ1-2; D may be TRBD1 (5 bases). The TCR sequence derives from an adult with an advanced solid tumor such as melanoma, head and neck, liver or kidney cancer. The CDR3 loop reads CASSRGRDLFNYGYTF. The CDR3 DNA reads TGCGCCAGCAGCCGGGGCCGGGACCTCTTTAACTATGGCTACACCTTC.